Presented here are 18 T cell receptor beta chains from one specimen sequenced in a study of early T cells in non-severe SARS-CoV-2 infection. Using its own MiXCR run on the 5' RACE reads, TCRdb lists one record per CDR3 protein. This table has approximately 20,000 distinct CDR3 sequences, 4% to 4.5% appearing once. Sequenced sample: whole blood. Receptors were obtained from an adult who was a healthcare worker with PCR-confirmed SARS-CoV-2 infection or an uninfected control (not recorded which).

This clonotype was counted ten times or more. This rearrangement joins TRBV10-3 to TRBJ2-5; D is ambiguous. CDR1 and CDR2 (germline): ENHRY, SYGVKD. This CDR3 has 12 residues. The V end was cut by 8 bases, the J end by 1 base, with 8 bases between. CDR3 protein: CAIGVSQETQYF. DNA of the CDR3: TGTGCCATCGGCGTGAGCCAAGAGACCCAGTACTTC.

This clonotype was detected ten times or more. The gene calls are TRBV7-9 and TRBJ1-1, with a weak D call TRBD1 (6 bases). The germline CDR1 and CDR2 sequences are SEHNR and FQNEAQ (reference sequence). The CDR3 has 15 residues. Trimming shortened V by 1 base and J by 4 bases, and 13 bases separated the two germline ends. The CDR3 reads CASSLEPGAPTEAFF. CDR3 DNA sequence: TGTGCCAGCAGCTTAGAGCCGGGGGCTCCCACTGAAGCTTTCTTT.

This clonotype was seen many times. This chain uses TRBV21-1 with TRBJ2-7; the table's D gene call, TRBD1, was not cross checked with the DNA. TRBV21-1 corresponds to a pseudogene. The CDR3 is made up of 16 amino acids. DNA for the CDR3: TGTGCCAGCAGCCCAGGGGGACCGAGAAATATCTACGAGCAGTACTTC. Its translation is CASSPGGPRNIYEQYF.

Only a few counts were recorded for this clonotype. The V call is TRBV3-1, the J call TRBJ2-3, with a tentative D call TRBD2 (6 bases). Germline CDR1 is LGHDT and CDR2 is YNNKEL (reference sequence). Trimming left V 0 bases short and J 9 bases short, with 13 bases between. The CDR3 runs 14 residues. The CDR3 region is CASSQDSAGQTQYF. The DNA for the CDR3 is TGTGCCAGCAGCCAAGATTCGGCGGGGCAAACGCAGTATTTT.

This clonotype came up many times. This rearrangement joins TRBV7-9 to TRBJ2-3; no definite D call. Germline V lookup: CDR1 SEHNR, CDR2 FQNEAQ (reference sequence). Deletions cut 3 bases from V and 2 bases from J, with 9 bases between. This CDR3 comprises 14 residues. CDR3 residues: CASSFQEITDTQYF. CDR3 DNA: TGTGCCAGCAGCTTCCAGGAGATCACAGATACGCAGTATTTT.

This clonotype was counted at least ten times. The chain combines TRBV5-1 with TRBJ2-7; 7 bases line up with TRBD1. Germline V gene sequence: CDR1 SGHRS, CDR2 YFSETQ. Losses at the gene ends were 3 bases for V and 3 bases for J; bases not matched to a gene: 6. The CDR3 totals 14 residues. The chain's CDR3 is CASSSRQGNYEQYF. DNA of the CDR3: TGCGCCAGCAGCTCTCGACAGGGAAACTACGAGCAGTACTTC.

Many counts were recorded for this clonotype. The chain joins TRBV5-1 to TRBJ1-3, with 10 bases lining up with TRBD1. From germline, CDR1 is SGHRS and CDR2 YFSETQ. J was trimmed by 2 bases and V by 3 bases; bases with no gene match: 8. The CDR3 extends over 17 amino acids. The CDR3 DNA sequence: TGCGCCAGCAGCTGGGCCCCTGACAGGGGGCCTGGAAACACCATATATTTT. This translates into CASSWAPDRGPGNTIYF.

The DNA of the CDR3 is TGTGCCAGCAGTGAAGGCCTCGACAATGAGCAGTTCTTC. Its translation: CASSEGLDNEQFF. The chain employs TRBV6-1 and TRBJ2-1; D is unclear. CDR3 length equals 13 residues. V was pared by 1 base and J by 5 bases, with 6 bases between. Germline lookup yields CDR1 MNHNS and CDR2 SASEGT.

This clonotype was seen ten or more times. The rearrangement uses TRBV7-8 and TRBJ2-3, with 15 bases identical to TRBD2. The germline CDR1 and CDR2 sequences are SGHVS and FQNEAQ. The CDR3 length is 16 residues. Trimming cost V 4 bases and J 5 bases; bases outside gene matches: 4. CDR3 loop: CASSSGLAGGRDTQYF. DNA for the CDR3: TGTGCCAGCAGCTCGGGACTAGCGGGGGGAAGAGATACGCAGTATTTT.

This clonotype has at least ten counts. The genes are TRBV10-3 and TRBJ1-1; D is perhaps TRBD1 (5 bases). CDR3 length equals 12 residues. Germline V gives CDR1 ENHRY, CDR2 SYGVKD. Between the trimmed V and J ends, which lost 11 bases and 1 base, there was a span of 11 bases. CDR3 sequence (DNA): TGTGCCGCGCAGGGCAAGAACACTGAAGCTTTCTTT. Translated, it gives CAAQGKNTEAFF.

The sample holds many counts of this clonotype. This chain joins TRBV28 and TRBJ2-7, with D perhaps TRBD2 (5 bases). The CDR3 length is 12 residues. The V gene's germline CDR1 is MDHEN and CDR2 SYDVKM. V lost 2 bases and J lost 11, with 13 bases in between. The CDR3 here is CASSLVPGWEYF. CDR3 DNA: TGTGCCAGCAGTTTAGTGCCGGGATGGGAGTACTTC. The entire variable domain, with the rest obtained from reference TRBV28 and TRBJ2-7, is as follows: DVKVTQSSRYLVKRTGEKVFLECVQDMDHENMFWYRQDPGLGLRLIYFSYDVKMKEKGDIPEGYSVSREKKERFSLILESASTNQTSMYLCASSLVPGWEYFGPGTRLTVT.

This clonotype appeared a few times. The chain joins TRBV12-5 to TRBJ2-7, with 8 bases lining up with TRBD2. V lost 0 bases and J lost 4; bases outside the gene matches: 14. CDR3 length equals 18 residues. Germline CDR1 reads LGHNT; CDR2 reads FRNRAP. CDR3 sequence reads: CASGLVRGTSMGLYEQYF. In DNA form, the CDR3 reads TGTGCTAGTGGTTTGGTACGGGGGACTAGTATGGGCCTGTACGAGCAGTACTTC.

The rearrangement uses TRBV10-2 and TRBJ2-4; D gene ambiguous. The germline V and J ends were trimmed by 3 bases and 1 base, with 10 bases remaining between them. CDR3 length: 15 amino acids. Looked up from germline, CDR1 is WSHSY and CDR2 is SAAADI. The CDR3 DNA follows: TGCGCCAGCAGTGAAACGGGCGTGGCCAAAAACATTCAGTACTTC. It yields the protein CASSETGVAKNIQYF.

The chain combines TRBV25-1 with TRBJ2-7; D perhaps matches TRBD1 (5 bases). Germline V gives CDR1 MGHDK, CDR2 SYGVNS. The CDR3 is 14 residues long. V was shortened by 3 bases and J by 6 bases, with 15 bases between the two germline ends. In DNA, the CDR3 is TGTGCCAGCAGTGACCCCAGGGTAGTTCGCGAGCAGTACTTC. As protein: CASSDPRVVREQYF.

This clonotype was picked up many times. The chain is built from TRBV2 and TRBJ1-4; D is uncertain. The CDR3 is 13 amino acids. The germline CDR1 and CDR2 sequences are SNHLY and FYNNEI. V was trimmed by 4 bases and J by 5 bases, leaving 8 bases between them. CDR3 loop: CASSGEINEKLFF. As DNA, the CDR3 is TGTGCCAGCAGTGGCGAGATCAATGAAAAACTGTTTTTT.

This clonotype was seen many times. The chain uses TRBV7-8 and TRBJ2-5; possibly TRBD2 for D (6 bases). This CDR3 comprises 14 residues. CDR1 and CDR2 from the germline V gene are SGHVS and FQNEAQ. Trimming took 5 bases from V and 3 from J, leaving 13 bases between them. CDR3 nucleotide sequence: TGTGCCAGCAGCCGAGGGACTGGCGAAGAGACCCAGTACTTC. Its translation: CASSRGTGEETQYF.

This chain joins TRBV7-2 and TRBJ1-5; 7 nucleotides align to TRBD1. The V and J ends lost 3 bases and 4 bases, in that order; junction bases with no gene match: 3. The CDR3 runs to 14 residues. Germline lookup yields CDR1 SGHTA and CDR2 FQGNSA. The CDR3 region is CASSFKQGNQPQHF. CDR3 in DNA: TGTGCCAGCAGCTTTAAACAGGGGAATCAGCCCCAGCATTTT.

The sample holds a few counts of this clonotype. The chain is built from TRBV28 and TRBJ2-7; D may be TRBD2 (6 bases). The germline gives CDR1 MDHEN, CDR2 SYDVKM. The CDR3 has 14 amino acids. V lost 5 bases, J lost 0 bases, and 11 bases lay in between. CDR3 in amino acids: CASSTSLSSYEQYF. The CDR3 DNA reads TGTGCCAGCAGTACTAGCCTAAGCTCCTACGAGCAGTACTTC.